This is a list of T cell receptor beta chains from one sample in a study of blood T cell repertoires in COVID-19. The assay was immunoSEQ multiplex PCR, and TCRdb's table has in-frame clones only and misses some. The repertoire has about 180,000 clones, about 86% of them found once; the top ten carry roughly an eighth. Sequencing used peripheral blood. The source is a woman in her 70s with COVID-19, enrolled during active disease. CDR3s include the opening cysteine and the closing phenylalanine or tryptophan. The D gene is left open where the match is weak. Clone size is stated in some rows and not others, as once, few, many or a class when expanded.

V gene	clone size	J gene	D gene	CDR3 protein	CDR3 DNA
TRBV10-3	few	TRBJ2-1	-	CAISELDQRYNEQFF	TGTGCCATCAGTGAGTTAGACCAGCGATACAATGAGCAGTTCTTC
TRBV19	-	TRBJ2-1	TRBD2	CASSIVGAGGEQFF	TGTGCCAGTAGTATAGTCGGTGCGGGGGGTGAGCAGTTCTTC
TRBV15	-	TRBJ2-7	TRBD2	CATSRDRLAGGLNEQYF	TGTGCCACCAGCAGAGATCGGCTAGCGGGAGGGTTGAACGAGCAGTACTTC
TRBV7-8	-	TRBJ1-2	-	CASSLAGSYYGYTF	TGTGCCAGCAGCTTAGCGGGCAGTTATTATGGCTACACCTTC
TRBV19	-	TRBJ1-5	-	CASSTRKQVSFNQPQHF	TGTGCCAGTAGTACTCGAAAACAGGTTTCGTTTAATCAGCCCCAGCATTTT
TRBV4-2	-	TRBJ2-3	TRBD2	CASSQDSGSGVWTDTQYF	TGTGCCAGCAGCCAAGATAGCGGGAGCGGGGTTTGGACAGATACGCAGTATTTT
TRBV11-3	-	TRBJ2-3	TRBD2	CASSSLAGVTDTQYF	TGTGCCAGCAGCTCTCTAGCGGGAGTCACAGATACGCAGTATTTT
TRBV4-1	-	TRBJ2-7	-	CASSLRDNYEQYF	TGCGCCAGCAGCCTCCGGGACAACTACGAGCAGTACTTC
TRBV28	once	TRBJ2-7	-	CASSSGGQGLDEQYF	TGTGCCAGCAGTTCTGGAGGGCAGGGTTTAGACGAGCAGTACTTC
TRBV10-3	-	TRBJ2-7	TRBD1	CAISESAGGADEQYF	TGTGCCATCAGTGAGTCGGCAGGGGGCGCGGACGAGCAGTACTTC
TRBV10-3	-	TRBJ1-1	-	CAISEASGNTEAFF	TGTGCCATCAGTGAGGCCTCGGGAAACACTGAAGCTTTCTTT
TRBV28	-	TRBJ1-2	-	CASSLTAYGYTF	TGTGCCAGCAGCCTGACAGCCTATGGCTACACCTTC
TRBV11-1	-	TRBJ1-2	TRBD1	CASSSPSGGRGYTF	TGTGCCAGCAGCTCCCCTTCAGGGGGCCGTGGCTACACCTTC
TRBV7-3	-	TRBJ2-2	TRBD2	CASSLLAGANTGELFF	TGTGCCAGCAGCTTGCTAGCGGGAGCGAACACCGGGGAGCTGTTTTTT
TRBV3-1/TRBV3-2	-	TRBJ2-5	TRBD2	CASSQFAAGAETQYF	TGTGCCAGCAGCCAATTTGCAGCGGGGGCAGAGACCCAGTACTTC
TRBV11-2	-	TRBJ1-2	TRBD1	CASSSEQGAGGYTF	TGTGCCAGCAGCTCAGAACAGGGGGCGGGAGGCTACACCTTC
TRBV6-5	-	TRBJ1-2	TRBD1	CASGLDRSYGYTF	TGTGCCAGCGGATTGGACAGGAGCTATGGCTACACCTTC
TRBV28	-	TRBJ1-3	-	CASRTGGTSGNTIYF	TGTGCCAGCAGGACGGGAGGGACTTCTGGAAACACCATATATTTT
TRBV28	-	TRBJ1-2	-	CASRAVRAGHYGYTF	TGTGCCAGCAGGGCCGTCAGGGCGGGACACTATGGCTACACCTTC
TRBV20-1	once	TRBJ1-5	-	CSASGTSNQPQHF	TGCAGTGCTAGTGGCACAAGCAATCAGCCCCAGCATTTT
TRBV10-3	-	TRBJ2-7	TRBD2	CAISELSGSYEQYF	TGTGCCATCAGTGAACTTAGCGGGAGCTACGAGCAGTACTTC